The 12 T cell receptor beta chains reported below all come from one sample, sequenced in a study of T cells in women clearing cervical HPV infection. Clones were sequenced by immunoSEQ multiplex PCR, and TCRdb holds only the in-frame ones, with some missing. The specimen's table records 20,000 to 25,000 clones. Specimen: blood buffy coat. The receptors come from a woman between 18 and 69 years old with a cervical HPV16 infection that either progressed to CIN3+ or cleared (not recorded which).

In the case of this clone: The read finishes 3 residues shy of the CDR3 end, and the germline J gene is used to complete it. V is TRBV7-9 and J is TRBJ2-5, with TRBD1 as a possible D gene (5 bases). In germline, CDR1 is SEHNR, CDR2 FQNEAQ (reference sequence). Trimming pared 5 bases from V and 0 bases from J, leaving 13 bases between. CDR3 length: 15 residues. The sequenced CDR3 bases are TGTGCCAGCAGCCGCAGGGTCGCTAACCAAGAGACC. Protein: CASSRRVANQET. The entire CDR3 sequence reads CASSRRVANQETQYF. Filled out from reference TRBV7-9 and TRBJ2-5, the complete variable domain reads DTGVSQNPRHKITKRGQNVTFRCDPISEHNRLYWYRQTLGQGPEFLTYFQNEAQLEKSRLLSDRFSAERPKGSFSTLEIQRTEQGDSAMYLCASSRRVANQETQYFGPGTRLLVL.

A remark on this clone: The read gets to within 3 residues of the CDR3 end, and the germline J gene fills in the rest. The rearrangement links TRBV29-1 to TRBJ1-1; TRBD1 aligns across 7 bases. V gave up 7 bases and J gave up 4 bases; unmatched junction bases: 6. Germline-derived CDR1 and CDR2 are SQVTM and ANQGSEA. CDR3 length equals 12 residues. CDR3 region: CSAQQGSTEAFF. The sequenced CDR3 bases are TGCAGCGCTCAACAGGGGTCCACTGAA.

On this clone: The read finishes 3 residues shy of the CDR3 end, and the germline J gene is used to complete it. The chain joins TRBV19 to TRBJ1-5; D possibly corresponds to TRBD1 (6 bases). The CDR3 is 15 amino acids. CDR1 LNHDA and CDR2 SQIVND come from the germline V gene (reference sequence). Trimming pared 5 bases from V and 3 bases from J, leaving 14 bases between. The CDR3 bases that were read are TGTGCCAGTAGTGTCCTAAGGGACACCAATCAGCCC. Translated, it gives CASSVLRDTNQP. The complete CDR3 reads CASSVLRDTNQPQHF.

A note on this clone: From the germline J gene comes the end of the CDR3, since the read stops 3 residues before it. The V gene is TRBV2, the J gene TRBJ2-3; 7 bases line up with TRBD1. Germline lookup yields CDR1 SNHLY and CDR2 FYNNEI. The CDR3 is made up of 14 amino acids. The CDR3 is CASSGLTGNQPQYF. The part of the CDR3 DNA that was read is TGTGCCAGCAGTGGTCTGACAGGGAATCAGCCG.

Partial CDR3 DNA: TGTGCCAGCAGCTTCCACGGTCCGGGGGGCAATGAG. Its translation is CASSFHGPGGNE. The whole CDR3 sequence is CASSFHGPGGNEQFF. This rearrangement joins TRBV7-2 to TRBJ2-1; 7 nucleotides match TRBD2. The read ends 3 residues before the CDR3 terminus; that terminus is restored from the germline J gene. Trimming took 3 bases from V and 6 from J; bases not matched to a gene: 8. CDR3 length: 15 residues. Germline loops: CDR1 SGHTA, CDR2 FQGNSA.

About this clone itself: The DNA ends 3 residues before the CDR3 does, and the rest of the CDR3 is filled in from the germline J gene. The rearrangement links TRBV19 to TRBJ1-2, with D perhaps matching TRBD1 (5 bases). Per germline, CDR1 LNHDA and CDR2 SQIVND (reference sequence). The CDR3 is 14 residues long. Here the CDR3 reads CASKIAGGVETYTF. CDR3 DNA, as far as it was read: TGTGCCAGTAAAATAGCGGGGGGGGTTGAGACC.

A word on this clone: The sequenced fragment ends 3 residues before the CDR3 boundary, so the rest is inferred from the germline J gene. The chain uses TRBV5-1 and TRBJ1-1, with no clear D. This CDR3 region has 14 residues. From germline, CDR1 is SGHRS and CDR2 YFSETQ. The V gene lost 0 bases and the J gene lost 7 bases, with 13 bases spanning the gap. The sequenced part of the CDR3 DNA is TGCGCCAGCAGCTTGGTCGGTGGTTATAATGAA. Its translation: CASSLVGGYNE. The CDR3 reads in full as CASSLVGGYNEAFF.

Regarding this clone: The read gets to within 3 residues of the CDR3 end, and the germline J gene fills in the rest. The gene calls are TRBV19 and TRBJ2-3, with 11 bases that match TRBD1. Germline trimming cut 5 bases from V and 4 bases from J; bases unmatched to any gene: 8. The CDR3 consists of 16 residues. Germline V gene data show CDR1 as LNHDA and CDR2 as SQIVND (reference sequence). This CDR3 reads CASSARTGGRSDTQYF. CDR3 bases read: TGTGCCAGTAGTGCCCGGACAGGGGGCAGGTCAGATACG.

Turning to this clone: With the read ending 3 residues before the CDR3 end, the germline J gene is used to fill in that end. This sequence joins TRBV5-4 and TRBJ2-1; D may be TRBD1 (6 bases). Germline CDR1 and CDR2: SGHNT and YYREEE (reference sequence). Trimming took 1 base from V and 4 from J, leaving 15 bases between them. CDR3 length equals 16 residues. CDR3 sequence reads: CASSLNVPTGYNEQFF. The part of the CDR3 DNA that was read is TGTGCCAGCAGCTTGAATGTCCCCACAGGGTACAATGAG. The full variable domain, in which reference TRBV5-4 and TRBJ2-1 provide the parts outside the CDR3, is ETGVTQSPTHLIKTRGQQVTLRCSSQSGHNTVSWYQQALGQGPQFIFQYYREEENGRGNFPPRFSGLQFPNYSSELNVNALELDDSALYLCASSLNVPTGYNEQFFGPGTRLTVL.

In regard to this clone: The read ends 3 residues shy of where the CDR3 ends; the end is completed using the germline J gene. The chain employs TRBV19 and TRBJ2-5; 7 positions match TRBD1. V lost 3 bases and J lost 5; bases outside the gene matches: 6. The CDR3 covers 14 residues. CDR1 and CDR2 from the germline V gene are LNHDA and SQIVND (reference sequence). The DNA read from the CDR3 is TGTGCCAGTAGTATGAGGGGGCGAAGGGAGACC. Translation gives CASSMRGRRET. The full-length CDR3 reads as CASSMRGRRETQYF. The variable domain in full, with the rest retrieved from reference TRBV19 and TRBJ2-5, is DGGITQSPKYLFRKEGQNVTLSCEQNLNHDAMYWYRQDPGQGLRLIYYSQIVNDFQKGDIAEGYSVSREKKESFPLTVTSAQKNPTAFYLCASSMRGRRETQYFGPGTRLLVL.

Of note for this clone: Coverage ceases 3 residues before the CDR3 finishes, and the germline J gene fills in the end. V and J are TRBV29-1 and TRBJ1-2; possibly TRBD1 for D (5 bases). The germline CDR1 and CDR2 sequences are SQVTM and ANQGSEA. The CDR3 loop spans 13 amino acids. CDR3 DNA (partial): TGCAGCGTTGTATTTAGGGTGCAGGGCGAC. Its protein product is CSVVFRVQGD. The full CDR3 is CSVVFRVQGDYTF.

Regarding this clone: Read coverage stops 3 residues before the CDR3 terminus; the germline J gene supplies the remainder. The genes are TRBV6-4 and TRBJ2-1; possible D gene TRBD1, 5 bases. From germline, CDR1 is MRHNA and CDR2 SNTAGT. V lost 6 bases to trimming and J lost 5 bases, with 14 bases between them. The CDR3 has 14 amino acids. The chain's CDR3 is CASSPQGWNNEQFF. The part of the CDR3 DNA that was read is TGTGCCAGCAGCCCCCAGGGTTGGAACAATGAG.